What follows is one TCR beta chain and its context. Its antigen target is currently unknown. No much larger clone exists at a distance of one base, and base qualities are not known. The method was the immunoSEQ multiplex PCR assay. TCRdb re-hosts the immuneACCESS table, in-frame sequences only. Its copies lack some clones; in the studies checked, an unresolved V gene accounts for under half of them, and the cause for the rest is not known. The table for this sample lists 35,000 to 45,000 clones; about 91% of them were counted only once. The ten largest make up over 6.5% of the sample. The source of the sample is a study of T cell changes during pregnancy in multiple sclerosis (dated by TCRdb to about 2019). Notes on the research overall: In women with multiple sclerosis, the researchers looked at how the T cell repertoire shifted as pregnancy progressed.

The CDR3, from cysteine to phenylalanine, totals 15 residues. The retained sequence is limited to the CDR3, 45 bases, with the frame set at the first base. Trimming at the junction amounts to 0 bases on V and 0 bases on J, and the germline ends lie 6 bases apart. Per the germline V gene, MNHEY is the CDR1 and SVGAGI is the CDR2. The TCR sequence derives from a female donor with multiple sclerosis, enrolled in a pregnancy study. Here the sequenced sample was CD8+ T cells from peripheral blood mononuclear cells, taken before pregnancy. In this chain, TRBV6-5 is recombined with TRBJ1-5; confidence is insufficient to name the D gene. The CDR3 has the sequence CASSYSRNSNQPQHF. The DNA is TGTGCCAGCAGTTACTCCAGGAATAGCAATCAGCCCCAGCATTTT.